This record looks at one T cell receptor beta chain sequence and its context. Its antigen remains unidentified. This record comes from a study of lymphopenia after photon versus proton radiotherapy. Repertoires were generated with immunoSEQ multiplex PCR, while TCRdb's copy carries only in-frame clones and drops some. This sample has roughly 7,300 clones, with under 90% found just once. CDR3 size: 14 residues. With V trimmed by 5 bases and J by 8 bases, 8 bases remained unmatched. Germline CDR1 is MNHEY and CDR2 is SMNVEV (reference sequence). Study findings and constraints: Authors raise, but do not show, better survival with proton therapy. In patients who died, overall survival fell as post-nadir TCR diversity dropped more. After the lymphocyte nadir, photon-treated repertoires showed oligoclonal expansion, especially of CD8+ Temra cells. Proton therapy kept repertoires fairly stable, unlike photons, which gained effector/memory cells.

The chain joins TRBV27 to TRBJ1-4, with 7 bases fitting TRBD1. The sequenced sample was peripheral blood, obtained from a patient treated with photon-based radiotherapy. This sequence originates from a man aged 55 to 70 with cholangiocarcinoma. The CDR3 region is CASSSAGTEEKLFF. CDR3 in DNA: TGTGCCAGCAGTAGCGCGGGGACAGAAGAAAAACTGTTTTTT.